The T cell receptor beta chain described here comes from a study of a mutant IDH1 vaccine in newly diagnosed glioma (dated by TCRdb to about 2021). Looking at the study overall: Vaccination was initiated 4-6 weeks after radiotherapy alone, or concurrently with temozolomide cycles in the chemotherapy-containing groups. Peripheral blood was drawn at six visits: V03 (baseline), V05, V07, V10, V12 and V13. Prior to enrollment, patients had been given standard therapy consisting of radiotherapy alone, temozolomide alone, or radiochemotherapy with temozolomide, with the combination given to most patients. The week-35 safety follow-up took place at visit V12, and the week-47 end of study took place at visit V13. Longitudinal TCRB deep sequencing was performed for approximately 24 treated patients wherever samples were available for exploratory analyses. The approximately 33 treated patients were around 62% male and roughly 40% female, with a mean age of roughly 40 years.

Notes on this clone: The specificity of this receptor is unknown. No base quality values were provided; no much bigger clone lies one nucleotide off.

The time point label here, explained by the study, means: week 47, end of study. Each vaccine dose, consisting of 300 ug of a 20-mer mutant IDH1 peptide in Montanide, was administered subcutaneously with topical imiquimod. Eight vaccinations were administered to patients in weeks 1, 3, 5, 7, 11, 15, 19 and 23, corresponding to visits V03 through V10. The donors had newly diagnosed IDH1-mutant astrocytomas of WHO grade 3 or 4 that showed loss of nuclear ATRX. The samples were drawn from NOA16, a multicentre, single-arm, open-label phase I trial in Germany that tested a mutant IDH1 peptide vaccine in humans for the first time. The DNeasy Blood and Tissue Kit was used to extract genomic DNA from EDTA blood for TCRB sequencing. Beyond this particular receptor, the publication reports: Immune responses induced by the vaccine were seen in roughly 95% of patients across multiple MHC alleles. No apparent relationship was observed between pseudoprogression and alterations in the top peripheral T cell clonotypes detected by TCRB sequencing. PBMC samples for TCRB deep sequencing were selected based on availability. The authors noted that analyses of patient blood samples could not be reproduced because of sample limitations.

To prepare the library, the immunoSEQ multiplex PCR assay was applied. Following the manufacturer's protocol, the hsTCRB Kit was used to amplify rearranged TCR beta chain sequences. An Illumina MiSeq was used to sequence the TCRB libraries. As for how the authors treated the data: The proprietary platform of the kit vendor was used for demultiplexing, trimming and gene mapping. TCRdb took this table from immuneACCESS and kept in-frame rearrangements with V and J called. Such tables lack part of the clones; where checked against another copy, unresolved V genes explain under half of the gap, and the rest is unexplained. That table is the source of V, J and clone size, and D and trimming were worked out from the DNA. The sample has tens of thousands of clones on record, approximately 78% of them singletons. More than 5% of the sample is taken by the ten largest. CDR3 length: 15 amino acids, cysteine to phenylalanine. The CDR3 DNA has 45 bases and is translated from base 1. Per the germline V gene, KGHSH is the CDR1 and LQKENI is the CDR2. The junction carries 15 bases between V and J, which are trimmed by 6 bases and 3 bases respectively.

The clonotype comes from a man in his forties with glioma. The sample in question was PBMCs, obtained from a glioma patient whose treatment included an IDH1 peptide vaccine. This sequence uses TRBV18 and TRBJ1-5; the D segment cannot be called with confidence. The CDR3 region reads CASSPRGGLNQPQHF. DNA sequence: TGTGCCAGCTCCCCCCGCGGAGGCCTCAATCAGCCCCAGCATTTT. Reference TRBV18 and TRBJ1-5 genes cover what lies past the CDR3, so the full variable domain is NAGVMQNPRHLVRRRGQEARLRCSPMKGHSHVYWYRQLPEEGLKFMVYLQKENIIDESGMPKERFSAEFPKEGPSILRIQQVVRGDSAAYFCASSPRGGLNQPQHFGDGTRLSIL.